These 20 T cell receptor beta chains share one sample of origin, sequenced in a study of CD8 T cells in Susac syndrome. When the RNA was reverse transcribed, random hexamers were used with an input of roughly 0.45 to 1 ug. MiXCR, run by TCRdb on the immunoSEQ multiplex PCR reads, gives a single entry per CDR3 protein. The sample includes 180,000 or so distinct CDR3 sequences, approximately 95% of them seen just once. The sample comprised CD4+ T cells from PBMCs. These receptors came from a human donor in good health.

The V gene is TRBV20-1, the J gene TRBJ1-2, with TRBD1 identical over 10 bases. V gave up 1 base and J gave up 7 bases; unmatched junction bases: 0. The CDR3 covers 12 residues. From germline, CDR1 is DFQATT and CDR2 SNEGSKA (reference sequence). The CDR3 region has the DNA TGCAGTGCTAGAGGGACAGGGGGTGGCTACACCTTC. It yields the protein CSARGTGGGYTF.

This chain joins TRBV9 and TRBJ2-7; D might be TRBD1 or TRBD2, each matching 5 bases. The germline V gene has CDR1 SGDLS and CDR2 YYNGEE. The V and J ends lost 4 bases and 2 bases respectively, with 22 bases between them. The length of the CDR3 is 17 residues. The CDR3 bases are TGTGCCAGCAGCCCCGAACGAGGGGCGGCGTGGGCCTACGAGCAGTACTTC. Translated: CASSPERGAAWAYEQYF.

This chain joins TRBV20-1 and TRBJ2-7; no clear D gene. Germline V gene data show CDR1 as DFQATT and CDR2 as SNEGSKA (reference sequence). V lost 6 bases and J lost 2, with 11 bases in between. The CDR3 spans 12 residues. CDR3 nucleotide sequence: TGCAGTGCCGCGACTTTTACCTACGAGCAGTACTTC. Its protein product is CSAATFTYEQYF.

This chain uses TRBV30 with TRBJ1-4; D is unresolved. CDR1 is GTSNPN, CDR2 SVGIG, per germline (reference sequence). CDR3 size: 13 residues. Trimming took off 2 bases at V and 5 bases at J, with 9 bases between the two ends. CDR3: CAWSNGLNEKLFF. The CDR3 nucleotides are TGTGCCTGGAGTAACGGCCTGAATGAAAAACTGTTTTTT.

The DNA for the CDR3 is TGCAGCGTTGAGGGCGAGGGCACGAGCTCTGGGGCCAACGTCCTGACTTTC. As protein: CSVEGEGTSSGANVLTF. V gene TRBV29-1 combines with J gene TRBJ2-6; weak D call: TRBD2 (5 bases). The CDR3 has 17 residues. Per the germline V gene, CDR1 is SQVTM and CDR2 is ANQGSEA. The V and J ends lost 3 bases and 0 bases respectively, with 15 bases between them.

The genes are TRBV15 and TRBJ1-1, with TRBD1 as a possible D gene (5 bases). The CDR3 consists of 14 residues. The V end lost 7 bases, the J end lost 1 base, and 13 bases lay between the germline ends. The germline gives CDR1 LNHNV, CDR2 YYDKDF (reference sequence). The CDR3 region has the DNA TGTGCCACCAACGAGGCAGGGTGGAACACTGAAGCTTTCTTT. This translates into CATNEAGWNTEAFF.

The rearrangement links TRBV7-4 to TRBJ2-5; D may be TRBD2 (5 bases). In germline, CDR1 is SGHVT, CDR2 SQSDAQ. Trimming stripped 2 bases from V and 1 base from J, with 8 bases between. This CDR3 has 14 residues. CDR3 loop: CASSLRTVQETQYF. The DNA of the CDR3 is TGTGCCAGCAGCTTAAGGACTGTCCAAGAGACCCAGTACTTC.

CDR3: CASSTLTGTAYEQYF. The CDR3 bases are TGTGCCAGCAGCACACTCACCGGGACAGCCTACGAGCAGTACTTC. The chain joins TRBV11-2 to TRBJ2-7, with 7 positions matching TRBD1. The CDR3 spans 15 residues. Trimming took 5 bases from V and 2 from J; bases not matched to a gene: 9. Per germline, CDR1 SGHAT and CDR2 FQNNGV.

The chain couples TRBV9 to TRBJ2-3; TRBD2 agrees at 9 bases. The CDR3 is made up of 15 amino acids. Trimming cost V 0 bases and J 2 bases; bases outside gene matches: 1. Looked up from germline, CDR1 is SGDLS and CDR2 is YYNGEE. For the CDR3, the DNA is TGTGCCAGCAGCGTAGGCGGGAGGGACACAGATACGCAGTATTTT. It specifies CASSVGGRDTDTQYF.

This chain uses TRBV15 with TRBJ2-2; no firm D call. V gave up 6 bases and J gave up 7 bases, with 9 bases separating them. Germline values: CDR1 LNHNV, CDR2 YYDKDF (reference sequence). This CDR3 spans 12 amino acids. CDR3 DNA: TGTGCCACCAGTGACTTCATCGGGGAGCTGTTTTTT. It codes for CATSDFIGELFF. The full variable domain, rest sourced from reference TRBV15 and TRBJ2-2, is DAMVIQNPRYQVTQFGKPVTLSCSQTLNHNVMYWYQQKSSQAPKLLFHYYDKDFNNEADTPDNFQSRRPNTSFCFLDIRSPGLGDTAMYLCATSDFIGELFFGEGSRLTVL.

The chain couples TRBV30 to TRBJ2-1; TRBD1 aligns across 11 bases. V lost 8 bases, J lost 4 bases, and 7 bases stayed unmatched. Germline V gene sequence: CDR1 GTSNPN, CDR2 SVGIG (reference sequence). The CDR3 spans 14 residues. The CDR3 here is CALGTGGPYNEQFF. For the CDR3, the DNA is TGTGCCCTCGGGACAGGGGGACCTTACAATGAGCAGTTCTTC. The complete variable domain, with remaining parts taken from reference TRBV30 and TRBJ2-1, reads SQTIHQWPATLVQPVGSPLSLECTVEGTSNPNLYWYRQAAGRGLQLLFYSVGIGQISSEVPQNLSASRPQDRQFILSSKKLLLSDSGFYLCALGTGGPYNEQFFGPGTRLTVL.

The rearrangement uses TRBV29-1 and TRBJ2-1; tentatively, D is TRBD2 (6 bases). The CDR3 is 13 amino acids. V lost 7 bases and J lost 7, with 17 bases in between. Germline V CDR1 and CDR2: SQVTM, ANQGSEA. The CDR3 DNA follows: TGCAGCGCTAGGGGAGTTGGAGGGAATGAGCAGTTCTTC. It yields the protein CSARGVGGNEQFF.

The chain combines TRBV7-2 with TRBJ2-7, with 10 bases aligning to TRBD1. Germline V gene data show CDR1 as SGHTA and CDR2 as FQGNSA. The CDR3 contains 14 residues. V was pared by 5 bases and J by 2 bases, with 3 bases of the junction left unmatched. The CDR3 spells CASSVGQGTYEQYF. DNA of the CDR3: TGTGCCAGCAGCGTGGGACAGGGGACCTACGAGCAGTACTTC.

V and J are TRBV27 and TRBJ1-2, with D possibly matching TRBD1 (5 bases). Germline assignment: CDR1 MNHEY and CDR2 SMNVEV (reference sequence). Trimming removed 4 bases at V and 3 bases at J, with 24 bases between. CDR3 length: 18 residues. CDR3 sequence reads: CASSSLFGGLGLDYGYTF. The DNA of the CDR3 is TGTGCCAGCAGTTCTCTATTCGGGGGGTTGGGTTTAGACTATGGCTACACCTTC.

This chain connects TRBV12-3 or TRBV12-4 to TRBJ2-1; TRBD2 aligns across 11 bases. This CDR3 has 15 amino acids. The J segment lost 5 bases and the V segment lost 5 bases, leaving 5 bases of the junction unmatched. This chain's CDR3 is CASSLGTSGHNEQFF. In nucleotides, the CDR3 is TGTGCCAGCAGTCTCGGGACTAGCGGACACAATGAGCAGTTCTTC.

V gene TRBV6-5 combines with J gene TRBJ2-3; no firm D call. This CDR3 contains 14 residues. Between the trimmed V and J ends, which lost 0 bases and 7 bases, there was a span of 11 bases. Germline CDR1 and CDR2: MNHEY and SVGAGI. The CDR3 protein is CASSYSFSSNTQYF. For the CDR3, the DNA is TGTGCCAGCAGTTACTCCTTTAGCAGTAATACGCAGTATTTT.

This clonotype was picked up one time. The genes are TRBV20-1 and TRBJ2-3; the D gene is possibly TRBD2 (6 bases). V was shortened by 4 bases and J by 8 bases, with 19 bases between the two germline ends. CDR3 length: 14 residues. Germline V gives CDR1 DFQATT, CDR2 SNEGSKA (reference sequence). The CDR3 loop reads CSAKAMGGWGTQYF. CDR3 nucleotide sequence: TGCAGTGCTAAGGCCATGGGGGGTTGGGGTACGCAGTATTTT.

The chain couples TRBV6-6 to TRBJ2-7; 8 positions match TRBD2. This CDR3 has 13 residues. Germline trimming cut 8 bases from V and 1 base from J; bases unmatched to any gene: 4. Germline CDR1 reads MNHNY; CDR2 reads SVGAGI (reference sequence). The CDR3 DNA sequence: TGTGCCAGCTCGGGAGGGAGATCCTACGAGCAGTACTTC. As protein: CASSGGRSYEQYF.

The CDR3 loop reads CASKQGDKETQYF. CDR3 DNA: TGTGCCAGCAAACAGGGGGATAAAGAGACCCAGTACTTC. The chain couples TRBV6-2 or TRBV6-3 to TRBJ2-5, with TRBD1 matching 8 bases. CDR1 is MNHEY, CDR2 SVGEGT, per germline. The CDR3 runs to 13 residues. J lost 3 bases, V lost 7 bases, and 4 bases had no gene match.

This chain joins TRBV12-3 or TRBV12-4 and TRBJ2-1; 10 nucleotides agree with TRBD1. V lost 5 bases to trimming and J lost 7 bases; unmatched junction nucleotides: 11. The CDR3 covers 16 residues. CDR3 coding DNA: TGTGCCAGCAGTCCCGCCCGGGACAGGGGAGGGAATGAGCAGTTCTTC. The encoded protein is CASSPARDRGGNEQFF.